The 3 T cell receptor beta chains listed next were all sequenced from one sample in a study of blood T cell repertoires in COVID-19. The repertoire was sequenced with immunoSEQ multiplex PCR; TCRdb's copy has only in-frame clones and lacks some. This table has about 87,000 clones, roughly 91% appearing once. The sequencing sample was made of peripheral blood. These receptors all come from a young man with COVID-19, enrolled during active disease.

The rearrangement links TRBV7-9 to TRBJ2-1; 11 bases are shared with TRBD2. Per germline, CDR1 SEHNR and CDR2 FQNEAQ (reference sequence). Losses at the gene ends were 1 base for V and 4 bases for J; bases not matched to a gene: 3. The CDR3 totals 16 residues. The CDR3 loop is CASSLVGTSGYNEQFF. CDR3 bases: TGTGCCAGCAGCTTAGTAGGGACTAGCGGTTACAATGAGCAGTTCTTC. The full variable domain, with the rest looked up from reference TRBV7-9 and TRBJ2-1, is DTGVSQNPRHKITKRGQNVTFRCDPISEHNRLYWYRQTLGQGPEFLTYFQNEAQLEKSRLLSDRFSAERPKGSFSTLEIQRTEQGDSAMYLCASSLVGTSGYNEQFFGPGTRLTVL.

V and J are TRBV27 and TRBJ1-1; weak D call: TRBD1 (6 bases). V lost 3 bases and J lost 1, with 12 bases in between. The CDR3 runs 15 residues. Germline assignment: CDR1 MNHEY and CDR2 SMNVEV (reference sequence). CDR3 amino acids: CASSLIQGSNTEAFF. CDR3 DNA sequence: TGTGCCAGCAGTTTGATACAGGGATCGAACACTGAAGCTTTCTTT.

This rearrangement joins TRBV10-1 to TRBJ2-1; maybe TRBD1 (5 bases). This CDR3 comprises 14 residues. The V and J ends lost 5 bases and 8 bases respectively, with 16 bases between them. From germline, CDR1 is WNHNN and CDR2 SYGVQD (reference sequence). CDR3 residues: CASSSHKVGDEQFF. CDR3 sequence (DNA): TGCGCCAGCAGTAGCCACAAGGTAGGGGATGAGCAGTTCTTC.